The next 26 T cell receptor beta chains were all read from a single sample in a study of T cell changes during pregnancy in multiple sclerosis. TCRdb's copy holds only in-frame clones and misses some; the assay was immunoSEQ multiplex PCR. The sample lists 43,000 or so clones; 80% to 95% were seen once. The sample was peripheral blood, taken in the third trimester of pregnancy. All receptors come from a female donor with multiple sclerosis, enrolled in a pregnancy study.

The chain employs TRBV19 and TRBJ2-1; D is possibly TRBD1 (5 bases). Germline loops: CDR1 LNHDA, CDR2 SQIVND (reference sequence). This CDR3 is 14 amino acids long. V dropped 7 bases and J dropped 9 bases, with 19 bases sitting between them. The CDR3 reads CASNLGRAQAEQFF. As DNA, the CDR3 is TGTGCCAGTAATTTGGGCAGGGCCCAGGCTGAGCAGTTCTTC. Full variable domain (outside the CDR3, taken from reference TRBV19 and TRBJ2-1): DGGITQSPKYLFRKEGQNVTLSCEQNLNHDAMYWYRQDPGQGLRLIYYSQIVNDFQKGDIAEGYSVSREKKESFPLTVTSAQKNPTAFYLCASNLGRAQAEQFFGPGTRLTVL.

The CDR3 nucleotides are TGCGCCAGCAGCCTCTACAGGGAAGGGACTGAAGCTTTCTTT. Its protein product is CASSLYREGTEAFF. This chain uses TRBV4-1 with TRBJ1-1; perhaps TRBD1 as D (6 bases). This CDR3 region has 14 residues. Germline V gene data show CDR1 as MGHRA and CDR2 as YSYEKL. With 4 bases removed from V and 5 bases from J, the gap between germline ends came to 14 bases.

This sequence joins TRBV18 and TRBJ1-5, with TRBD1 matching 7 bases. The CDR3 covers 15 residues. With 3 bases clipped from V and 9 bases from J, the junction kept 11 bases outside the gene matches. Per germline, CDR1 KGHSH and CDR2 LQKENI. The CDR3 DNA reads TGTGCCAGCTCACCGGTAATTGGAGGGGGCGGGCCCCAGCATTTT. Its protein is CASSPVIGGGGPQHF.

The V and J genes are TRBV19 and TRBJ2-1; 15 bases align to TRBD2. The CDR3 runs to 18 residues. CDR1 and CDR2 (germline): LNHDA, SQIVND (reference sequence). The V segment lost 6 bases and the J segment 2 bases; nucleotides outside the gene matches: 8. CDR3 bases: TGTGCCAGTAGAAAAACGGGACTAGCGGGAGGCGCCTACAATGAGCAGTTCTTC. It encodes CASRKTGLAGGAYNEQFF.

V and J are TRBV4-1 and TRBJ2-1; 14 bases are a match to TRBD2. V lost 6 bases to trimming and J lost 7 bases; unmatched junction nucleotides: 14. The CDR3 covers 18 residues. Germline assignment: CDR1 MGHRA and CDR2 YSYEKL. The CDR3 coding sequence is TGCGCCAGCAGTTCGATCCTGACTAGCGGGAGGGAAGGAAATGAGCAGTTCTTC. This encodes CASSSILTSGREGNEQFF.

The J gene is TRBJ2-1, the V gene TRBV14, with 8 bases that match TRBD1. The germline V gene encodes CDR1 SGHDN and CDR2 FVKESK. Losses at the gene ends were 4 bases for V and 0 bases for J; bases not matched to a gene: 14. The CDR3 spans 19 residues. The CDR3, as DNA: TGTGCCAGCAGCCCGGGCCCCCGACAGGGGACATTCTCCTACAATGAGCAGTTCTTC. It encodes CASSPGPRQGTFSYNEQFF. Filled out from reference TRBV14 and TRBJ2-1, the complete variable domain reads EAGVTQFPSHSVIEKGQTVTLRCDPISGHDNLYWYRRVMGKEIKFLLHFVKESKQDESGMPNNRFLAERTGGTYSTLKVQPAELEDSGVYFCASSPGPRQGTFSYNEQFFGPGTRLTVL.

The chain links TRBV18 to TRBJ2-5; no firm D call. Trimming cost V 2 bases and J 4 bases, with 5 bases left between them. CDR3 length equals 12 residues. Germline V gene sequence: CDR1 KGHSH, CDR2 LQKENI. The CDR3 DNA reads TGTGCCAGCTCACCAGAGGTAGAGACCCAGTACTTC. This sequence encodes CASSPEVETQYF.

V and J are TRBV7-9 and TRBJ1-6, with D hard to call. The V end was cut by 5 bases, the J end by 6 bases, with 11 bases between. The CDR3 totals 14 residues. Germline CDR1 SEHNR, CDR2 FQNEAQ (reference sequence). The DNA of the CDR3 is TGTGCCAGCAGCCGACGGGAGGCTAATTCACCCCTCCACTTT. Translating it yields CASSRREANSPLHF.

V is TRBV9 and J is TRBJ2-7, with 9 bases identical to TRBD2. Germline V gene data show CDR1 as SGDLS and CDR2 as YYNGEE. V lost 0 bases to trimming and J lost 4 bases; unmatched junction nucleotides: 5. The CDR3 extends over 15 amino acids. In nucleotides, the CDR3 is TGTGCCAGCAGCGTAGATGTTAGCGGGAGTTACGAGCAGTACTTC. It translates to CASSVDVSGSYEQYF.

The genes are TRBV28 and TRBJ2-1; 9 positions agree with TRBD2. Germline V gene data show CDR1 as MDHEN and CDR2 as SYDVKM. J was trimmed by 2 bases and V by 7 bases; bases with no gene match: 18. The CDR3 contains 19 residues. The CDR3 loop reads CASTPSLGTSPGPYNEQFF. The DNA for the CDR3 is TGTGCCAGCACCCCGTCCCTCGGGACTAGCCCCGGCCCCTACAATGAGCAGTTCTTC.

The V call is TRBV7-3, the J call TRBJ2-7; D possibly corresponds to TRBD1 (5 bases). Germline lookup yields CDR1 SGHTA and CDR2 FQGTGA. V gave up 5 bases and J gave up 3 bases, with 14 bases separating them. This CDR3 region has 14 residues. CDR3 in amino acids: CASSPEAGIYEQYF. CDR3 sequence (DNA): TGTGCCAGCAGCCCAGAGGCAGGGATCTACGAGCAGTACTTC.

The chain couples TRBV11-2 to TRBJ2-7; 7 positions match TRBD1. The germline V gene encodes CDR1 SGHAT and CDR2 FQNNGV. V lost 5 bases and J lost 2; bases outside the gene matches: 6. The CDR3 length is 14 residues. The CDR3 loop is CASSPAGTAYEQYF. CDR3 DNA: TGTGCCAGCAGCCCGGCAGGGACAGCCTACGAGCAGTACTTC.

The chain carries TRBV29-1 and TRBJ2-3; maybe TRBD2 (5 bases). The CDR3 runs to 15 residues. CDR1 and CDR2 (germline): SQVTM, ANQGSEA. The germline V and J ends were trimmed by 6 bases and 0 bases, with 16 bases remaining between them. The CDR3 DNA follows: TGCAGCGTAGACCGGGAAGCGGAAAGCACAGATACGCAGTATTTT. This gives the protein CSVDREAESTDTQYF.

The chain joins TRBV5-1 to TRBJ2-7, with a tentative D call TRBD2 (6 bases). The CDR3 consists of 16 residues. Trimming pared 4 bases from V and 7 bases from J, leaving 24 bases between. Germline-derived CDR1 and CDR2 are SGHRS and YFSETQ. CDR3 sequence reads: CASSLSLRPGVEEQYF. In DNA form, the CDR3 reads TGCGCCAGCAGCCTTTCCCTAAGACCGGGGGTGGAGGAGCAGTACTTC. Looking up the rest from reference TRBV5-1 and TRBJ2-7 gives the full variable domain: KAGVTQTPRYLIKTRGQQVTLSCSPISGHRSVSWYQQTPGQGLQFLFEYFSETQRNKGNFPGRFSGRQFSNSRSEMNVSTLELGDSALYLCASSLSLRPGVEEQYFGPGTRLTVT.

This rearrangement joins TRBV11-3 to TRBJ2-3, with D perhaps TRBD2 (5 bases). This CDR3 has 14 residues. Trimming cost V 5 bases and J 6 bases, with 15 bases left between them. Germline-derived CDR1 and CDR2 are SGHNT and YENEEA. CDR3 amino acids: CASSPVGERDTQYF. CDR3 DNA sequence: TGTGCCAGCAGCCCGGTTGGGGAGCGGGATACGCAGTATTTT. Filled out from reference TRBV11-3 and TRBJ2-3, the complete variable domain reads EAGVVQSPRYKIIEKKQPVAFWCNPISGHNTLYWYLQNLGQGPELLIRYENEEAVDDSQLPKDRFSAERLKGVDSTLKIQPAELGDSAVYLCASSPVGERDTQYFGPGTRLTVL.

The rearrangement joins TRBV29-1 to TRBJ1-1; D perhaps matches TRBD1 (6 bases). CDR1 is SQVTM, CDR2 ANQGSEA, per germline. V shed 0 bases and J shed 3 bases, with 8 bases lying between them. This CDR3 comprises 13 residues. This chain's CDR3 is CSVEEQGYTEAFF. Here the CDR3 DNA reads TGCAGCGTTGAAGAACAGGGTTACACTGAAGCTTTCTTT.

This sequence joins TRBV18 and TRBJ1-5; D uncertain. Germline V gene sequence: CDR1 KGHSH, CDR2 LQKENI. The CDR3 is made up of 14 amino acids. V shed 3 bases and J shed 4 bases, with 10 bases lying between them. In DNA, the CDR3 is TGTGCCAGCTCACCGACTGGTCAAAATCAGCCCCAGCATTTT. Translating gives CASSPTGQNQPQHF.

The J gene is TRBJ1-1, the V gene TRBV13; D might be TRBD1 (6 bases). The V end was cut by 0 bases, the J end by 1 base, with 9 bases between. The germline V gene encodes CDR1 PRHDT and CDR2 FYEKMQ (reference sequence). The length of the CDR3 is 15 residues. The CDR3 here is CASSLGDRRNTEAFF. The CDR3 nucleotides read TGTGCCAGCAGCTTAGGCGACAGGAGGAACACTGAAGCTTTCTTT.

This clone has only one observation. This chain uses TRBV29-1 with TRBJ1-1; no clear D gene. With 6 bases removed from V and 4 bases from J, the gap between germline ends came to 12 bases. Per the germline V gene, CDR1 is SQVTM and CDR2 is ANQGSEA. The CDR3 covers 12 residues. CDR3 region: CSVAAPSTEAFF. CDR3 nucleotide sequence: TGCAGCGTAGCGGCGCCAAGCACTGAAGCTTTCTTT.

The rearrangement joins TRBV7-6 to TRBJ1-3, with D maybe TRBD1 (6 bases). Germline values: CDR1 SGHVS, CDR2 FNYEAQ. The CDR3 covers 15 residues. Trimming pared 1 base from V and 1 base from J, leaving 8 bases between. The CDR3 reads CASSLGGPSGNTIYF. CDR3 nucleotide sequence: TGTGCCAGCAGCTTAGGGGGGCCATCTGGAAACACCATATATTTT.

The chain employs TRBV6-1 and TRBJ1-1, with 10 bases aligning to TRBD1. There are 15 residues in the CDR3. J was trimmed by 3 bases and V by 2 bases; bases with no gene match: 3. The germline V gene encodes CDR1 MNHNS and CDR2 SASEGT. The CDR3 loop reads CASSETDRGDTEAFF. CDR3 coding DNA: TGTGCCAGCAGTGAAACGGACAGGGGGGACACTGAAGCTTTCTTT.

J is TRBJ2-5 and V is TRBV7-2; 11 bases align to TRBD2. Gene TRBJ2-7 matches the end of the DNA better, so the J call may be wrong. In germline, CDR1 is SGHTA, CDR2 FQGNSA. The CDR3 loop spans 16 amino acids. In nucleotides, the CDR3 is TGTGCCAGCAGCGGGAGGAGCACTAGCGGGAGTTACGAGCAGTACTTC. Protein product: CASSGRSTSGSYEQYF.

The V gene is TRBV6-5, the J gene TRBJ1-1; TRBD1 matches at 7 bases. The J segment lost 5 bases and the V segment lost 5 bases, leaving 5 bases of the junction unmatched. The length of the CDR3 is 13 residues. CDR1 and CDR2 from the germline V gene are MNHEY and SVGAGI. CDR3 nucleotides: TGTGCCAGCAGTCGACAGGGATCGACTGAAGCTTTCTTT. Its protein is CASSRQGSTEAFF.

This chain links TRBV12-5 with TRBJ2-1, with 9 bases that match TRBD2. This CDR3 is 16 amino acids long. Unmatched junction bases numbered 12, after V lost 4 bases and J lost 8 bases. The germline V gene has CDR1 LGHNT and CDR2 FRNRAP. CDR3 sequence reads: CASGWGGASGIYEQFF. In DNA form, the CDR3 reads TGTGCTAGTGGTTGGGGCGGGGCTAGCGGGATCTATGAGCAGTTCTTC.

The J gene is TRBJ2-3, the V gene TRBV2; 10 bases align to TRBD2. The germline gives CDR1 SNHLY, CDR2 FYNNEI. The CDR3 extends over 21 amino acids. After removal of 2 bases from V and 0 bases from J, the junction contained 17 bases not matched to a gene. CDR3 amino acids: CASSERWVVASGGHSTDTQYF. In DNA form, the CDR3 reads TGTGCCAGCAGTGAAAGATGGGTTGTGGCTAGCGGGGGCCATAGCACAGATACGCAGTATTTT.

This chain connects TRBV7-9 to TRBJ2-5; 8 bases fit TRBD1. CDR1 and CDR2 (germline): SEHNR, FQNEAQ (reference sequence). V shed 6 bases and J 5 bases; nucleotides not matched to a gene: 14. The CDR3 loop spans 16 amino acids. The CDR3 is CASSAPTGGSRETQYF. The CDR3 DNA follows: TGTGCCAGCAGTGCGCCTACAGGGGGAAGTAGGGAGACCCAGTACTTC.